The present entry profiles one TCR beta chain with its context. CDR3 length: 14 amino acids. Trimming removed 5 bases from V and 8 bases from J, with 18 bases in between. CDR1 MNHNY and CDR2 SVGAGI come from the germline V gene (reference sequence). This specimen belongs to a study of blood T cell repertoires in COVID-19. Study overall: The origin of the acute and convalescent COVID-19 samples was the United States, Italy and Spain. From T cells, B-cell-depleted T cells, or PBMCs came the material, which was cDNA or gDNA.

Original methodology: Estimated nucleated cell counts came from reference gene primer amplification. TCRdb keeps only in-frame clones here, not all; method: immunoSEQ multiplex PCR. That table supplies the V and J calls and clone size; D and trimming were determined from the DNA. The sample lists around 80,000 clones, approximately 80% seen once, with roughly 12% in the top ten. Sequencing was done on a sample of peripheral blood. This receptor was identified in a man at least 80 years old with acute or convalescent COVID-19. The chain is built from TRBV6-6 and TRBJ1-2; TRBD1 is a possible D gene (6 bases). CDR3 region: CASSPQRGTGGYTF. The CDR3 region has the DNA TGTGCCAGCAGTCCTCAAAGGGGGACGGGGGGCTACACCTTC.